Shown below are 9 T cell receptor beta chains from a single sample sequenced in a study of blood T cell repertoires in COVID-19. The table came from immunoSEQ multiplex PCR; TCRdb's copy has only in-frame clones and leaves some out. The sample lists over 300,000 clones; about 90% were seen once. The sequenced material came from peripheral blood. The receptors here all came from a man between 18 and 29 years old who had recovered from COVID-19.

V and J are TRBV5-4 and TRBJ2-3; 8 bases are a match to TRBD2. Germline CDR1 and CDR2: SGHNT and YYREEE (reference sequence). The trim removed 0 bases at V and 3 bases at J, leaving 9 bases unmatched. The CDR3 runs to 17 residues. CDR3 residues: CASSLVSLSGGTDTQYF. CDR3 sequence (DNA): TGTGCCAGCAGCTTGGTCTCCTTGAGCGGGGGAACAGATACGCAGTATTTT.

This clone was counted once. The chain combines TRBV29-1 with TRBJ1-2; D remains unclear. The CDR3 runs 14 residues. V lost 4 bases, J lost 0 bases, and 12 bases lay in between. Per germline, CDR1 SQVTM and CDR2 ANQGSEA. Written as DNA, the CDR3 is TGCAGCGTTGTGGAGGTTTCGTCTAACTATGGCTACACCTTC. This sequence encodes CSVVEVSSNYGYTF.

The genes are TRBV19 and TRBJ2-1, with 10 bases identical to TRBD2. Germline loops: CDR1 LNHDA, CDR2 SQIVND (reference sequence). V lost 9 bases, J lost 3 bases, and 5 bases stayed unmatched. The CDR3 loop spans 14 amino acids. CDR3 loop: CASRRTSGYNEQFF. CDR3 DNA: TGTGCCAGCCGGAGGACTAGCGGCTACAATGAGCAGTTCTTC.

This rearrangement joins TRBV11-2 to TRBJ2-2; D gene ambiguous. The germline gives CDR1 SGHAT, CDR2 FQNNGV. There are 17 residues in the CDR3. V lost 1 base to trimming and J lost 2 bases, with 14 bases between them. Here the CDR3 DNA reads TGTGCCAGCAGCTTAGCACCCTTTAGTCACAACACCGGGGAGCTGTTTTTT. It codes for CASSLAPFSHNTGELFF.

CDR3 sequence (DNA): TGTGCCAGCTCATCCTCGTCCGGGACAGGGAACGAGCAGTACTTC. It codes for CASSSSSGTGNEQYF. V gene TRBV18 combines with J gene TRBJ2-7; 9 positions match TRBD1. V lost 5 bases to trimming and J lost 5 bases; unmatched junction nucleotides: 10. Germline V gene sequence: CDR1 KGHSH, CDR2 LQKENI. The CDR3 has 15 residues.

V gene TRBV7-9 combines with J gene TRBJ2-1; a weak D match, TRBD2 (6 bases). The CDR3 sequence is 17 residues long. V was clipped by 0 bases and J by 4 bases, with 16 bases between them. CDR1 and CDR2 (germline): SEHNR, FQNEAQ (reference sequence). Here the CDR3 reads CASSLAWSGHFYNEQFF. The CDR3 region has the DNA TGTGCCAGCAGCTTAGCGTGGAGCGGGCATTTTTACAATGAGCAGTTCTTC. The variable domain in full, with the rest retrieved from reference TRBV7-9 and TRBJ2-1, is DTGVSQNPRHKITKRGQNVTFRCDPISEHNRLYWYRQTLGQGPEFLTYFQNEAQLEKSRLLSDRFSAERPKGSFSTLEIQRTEQGDSAMYLCASSLAWSGHFYNEQFFGPGTRLTVL.

CDR3 coding DNA: TGCAGCGTTAGCCCGACAGCAACTAATGAAAAACTGTTTTTT. Amino acid sequence: CSVSPTATNEKLFF. The V and J genes are TRBV29-1 and TRBJ1-4; TRBD1 might be the D (5 bases). Germline CDR1 is SQVTM and CDR2 is ANQGSEA. This CDR3 is 14 amino acids long. The V gene lost 5 bases and the J gene lost 0 bases, with 10 bases spanning the gap. Looking up the rest from reference TRBV29-1 and TRBJ1-4 gives the full variable domain: SAVISQKPSRDICQRGTSLTIQCQVDSQVTMMFWYRQQPGQSLTLIATANQGSEATYESGFVIDKFPISRPNLTFSTLTVSNMSPEDSSIYLCSVSPTATNEKLFFGSGTQLSVL.

This chain connects TRBV19 to TRBJ2-6; 10 bases are a match to TRBD1. Germline lookup yields CDR1 LNHDA and CDR2 SQIVND (reference sequence). V trimming: 4 bases; J trimming: 2 bases; junction bases outside the gene matches: 11. The CDR3 is 19 amino acids. CDR3 nucleotides: TGTGCCAGTAGTACCCTCGGGACAGGGGTCGGGGCTGGGGCCAACGTCCTGACTTTC. Its translation is CASSTLGTGVGAGANVLTF.

With respect to this clone: The same CDR3 arises from other DNA sequences in this sample as well. V gene TRBV5-4 combines with J gene TRBJ2-7; 11 bases are a match to TRBD2. Germline V gene data show CDR1 as SGHNT and CDR2 as YYREEE (reference sequence). The CDR3 loop spans 14 amino acids. Trimming removed 3 bases from V and 3 bases from J; junction bases left unmatched: 2. CDR3: CASSSGTSGYEQYF. CDR3 nucleotide sequence: TGTGCCAGCAGCTCCGGGACTAGCGGCTACGAGCAGTACTTC.